This TCR beta chain was profiled in a study of OX40 agonist ivuxolimab in advanced cancers. The protocol was immunoSEQ multiplex PCR, while the TCRdb copy is restricted to in-frame clones and leaves out a portion. This table holds tens of thousands of clones, about 86% found once. Trimming removed 0 bases from V and 3 bases from J, with 12 bases in between. Germline loops: CDR1 LNHNV, CDR2 YYDKDF (reference sequence). The CDR3 has 16 amino acids. Study outcomes and limitations: Dose levels from 0.1 to 3.0 mg/kg saw CD4+ and CD8+ blood T cells expand clonally by week 6.

Autoimmune disease history or systemic immunosuppression excluded patients. About this clone: What it binds is not known.

This material consisted of CD4+ or CD8+ T cells sorted from blood, taken in a trial of the OX40 agonist ivuxolimab. The chain combines TRBV15 with TRBJ2-1; no definite D call. The sequence came from an adult with an advanced solid tumor such as melanoma, head and neck, liver or kidney cancer. DNA of the CDR3: TGTGCCACCAGCAGAGAGGGTGGCAGATTCTACAATGAGCAGTTCTTC. This encodes CATSREGGRFYNEQFF.